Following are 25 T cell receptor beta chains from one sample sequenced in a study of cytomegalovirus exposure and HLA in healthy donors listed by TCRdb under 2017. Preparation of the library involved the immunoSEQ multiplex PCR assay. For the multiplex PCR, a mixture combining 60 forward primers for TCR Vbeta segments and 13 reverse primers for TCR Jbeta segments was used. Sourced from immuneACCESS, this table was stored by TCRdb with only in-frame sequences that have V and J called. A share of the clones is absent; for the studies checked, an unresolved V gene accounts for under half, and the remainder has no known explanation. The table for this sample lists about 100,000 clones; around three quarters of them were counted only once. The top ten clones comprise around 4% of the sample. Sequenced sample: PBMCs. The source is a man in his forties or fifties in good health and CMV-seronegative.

CDR3 residues: CASSLQANYGYTF. In DNA form, the CDR3 reads TGTGCCAGCAGCTTACAGGCTAACTATGGCTACACCTTC. V and J are TRBV7-8 and TRBJ1-2; the D is unclear. CDR1 and CDR2 from the germline V gene are SGHVS and FQNEAQ. With 2 bases removed from V and 0 bases from J, the gap between germline ends came to 4 bases. This CDR3 has 13 amino acids.

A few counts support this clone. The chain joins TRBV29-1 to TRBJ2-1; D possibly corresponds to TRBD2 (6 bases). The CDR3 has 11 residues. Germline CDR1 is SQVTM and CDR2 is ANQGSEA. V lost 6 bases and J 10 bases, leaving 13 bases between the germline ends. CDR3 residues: CSVDISGEQFF. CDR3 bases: TGCAGCGTCGACATCAGCGGGGAGCAGTTCTTC.

CDR3 protein: CATHSGGAGNTIYF. The CDR3 DNA follows: TGTGCCACACATTCAGGGGGCGCTGGAAACACCATATATTTT. The chain has TRBV6-1 and TRBJ1-3; TRBD1 agrees at 8 bases. The germline CDR1 and CDR2 sequences are MNHNS and SASEGT. V shed 10 bases and J 2 bases; nucleotides not matched to a gene: 7. The CDR3 loop spans 14 amino acids.

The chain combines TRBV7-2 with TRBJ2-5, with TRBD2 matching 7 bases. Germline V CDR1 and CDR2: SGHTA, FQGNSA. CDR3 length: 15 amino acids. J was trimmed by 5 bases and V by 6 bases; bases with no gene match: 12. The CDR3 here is CASRPPGGNRETQYF. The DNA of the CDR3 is TGTGCCAGCAGGCCACCCGGGGGGAATAGGGAGACCCAGTACTTC.

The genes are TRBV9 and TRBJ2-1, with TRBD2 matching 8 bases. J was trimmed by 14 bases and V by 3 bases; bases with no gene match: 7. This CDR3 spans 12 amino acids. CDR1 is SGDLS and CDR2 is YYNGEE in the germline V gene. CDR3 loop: CASSGSGTRKFF. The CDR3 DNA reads TGTGCCAGCAGCGGCTCGGGGACTAGAAAGTTCTTC.

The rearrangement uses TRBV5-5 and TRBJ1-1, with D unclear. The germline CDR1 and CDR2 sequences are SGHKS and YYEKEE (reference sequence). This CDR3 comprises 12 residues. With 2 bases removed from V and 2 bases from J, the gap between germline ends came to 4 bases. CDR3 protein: CASSLINTEAFF. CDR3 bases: TGTGCCAGCAGCTTAATAAACACTGAAGCTTTCTTT.

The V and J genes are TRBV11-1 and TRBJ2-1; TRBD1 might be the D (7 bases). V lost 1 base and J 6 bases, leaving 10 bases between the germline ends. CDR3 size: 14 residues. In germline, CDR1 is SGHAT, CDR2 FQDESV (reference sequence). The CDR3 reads CASSLGQGGNEQFF. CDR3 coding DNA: TGTGCCAGCAGCTTAGGACAGGGAGGCAATGAGCAGTTCTTC.

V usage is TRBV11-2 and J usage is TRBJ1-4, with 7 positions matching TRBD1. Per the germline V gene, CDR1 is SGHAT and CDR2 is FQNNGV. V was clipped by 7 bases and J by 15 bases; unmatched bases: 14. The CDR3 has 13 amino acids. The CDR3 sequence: CASTYTQGGKMFF. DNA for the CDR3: TGTGCCAGCACCTATACTCAGGGGGGTAAGATGTTTTTT. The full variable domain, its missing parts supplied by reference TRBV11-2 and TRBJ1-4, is EAGVAQSPRYKIIEKRQSVAFWCNPISGHATLYWYQQILGQGPKLLIQFQNNGVVDDSQLPKDRFSAERLKGVDSTLKIQPAKLEDSAVYLCASTYTQGGKMFFGSGTQLSVL.

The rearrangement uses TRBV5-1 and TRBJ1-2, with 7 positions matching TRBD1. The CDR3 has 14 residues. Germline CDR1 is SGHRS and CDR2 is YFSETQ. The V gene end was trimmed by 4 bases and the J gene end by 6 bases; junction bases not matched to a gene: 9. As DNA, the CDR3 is TGCGCCAGCAGCGCCAAGGGGGCATGGGATGGCTACACCTTC. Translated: CASSAKGAWDGYTF.

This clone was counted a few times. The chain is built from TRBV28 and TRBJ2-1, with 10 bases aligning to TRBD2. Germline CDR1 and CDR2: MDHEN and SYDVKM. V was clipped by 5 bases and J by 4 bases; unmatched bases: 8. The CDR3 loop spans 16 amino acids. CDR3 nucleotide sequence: TGTGCCAGCAGTGGGCCCGGGACTAGCGCTTACAATGAGCAGTTCTTC. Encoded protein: CASSGPGTSAYNEQFF.

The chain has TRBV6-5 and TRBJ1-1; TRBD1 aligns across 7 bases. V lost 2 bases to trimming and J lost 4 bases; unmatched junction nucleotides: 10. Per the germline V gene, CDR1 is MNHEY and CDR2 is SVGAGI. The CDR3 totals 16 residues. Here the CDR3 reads CASSYPRQGPGTEAFF. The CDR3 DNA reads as TGTGCCAGCAGTTACCCTCGACAGGGCCCGGGCACTGAAGCTTTCTTT.

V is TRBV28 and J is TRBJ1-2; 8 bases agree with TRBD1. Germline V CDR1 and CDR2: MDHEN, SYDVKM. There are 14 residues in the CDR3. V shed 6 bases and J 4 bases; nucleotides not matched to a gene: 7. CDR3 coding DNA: TGTGCCAGCAGACCGACAGGGGCCACCTATGGCTACACCTTC. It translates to CASRPTGATYGYTF.

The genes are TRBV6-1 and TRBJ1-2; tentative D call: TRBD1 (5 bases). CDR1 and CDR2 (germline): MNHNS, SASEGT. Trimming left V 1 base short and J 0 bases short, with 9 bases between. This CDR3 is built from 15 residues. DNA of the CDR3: TGTGCCAGCAGTGAAGGGGGCAGCACTAACTATGGCTACACCTTC. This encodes CASSEGGSTNYGYTF.

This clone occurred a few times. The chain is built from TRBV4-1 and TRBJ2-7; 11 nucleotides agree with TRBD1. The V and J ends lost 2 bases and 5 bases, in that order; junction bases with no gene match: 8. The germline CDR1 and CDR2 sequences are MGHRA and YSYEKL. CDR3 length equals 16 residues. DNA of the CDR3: TGCGCCAGCAGCCAAATCGGTCGGGACAGGGGGAACGAGCAGTACTTC. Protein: CASSQIGRDRGNEQYF.

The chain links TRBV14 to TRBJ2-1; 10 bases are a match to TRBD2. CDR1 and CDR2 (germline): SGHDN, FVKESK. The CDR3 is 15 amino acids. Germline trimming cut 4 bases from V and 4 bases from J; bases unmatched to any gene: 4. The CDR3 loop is CASSPGTSAYNEQFF. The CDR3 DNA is TGTGCCAGCAGCCCCGGGACTAGCGCTTACAATGAGCAGTTCTTC.

The CDR3 DNA follows: TGTGCCAGCAGTGAATATTTTAACAGGGGGGATCAGCCCCAGCATTTT. This codes for CASSEYFNRGDQPQHF. The V and J genes are TRBV6-1 and TRBJ1-5, with TRBD1 matching over 8 bases. After removal of 2 bases from V and 5 bases from J, the junction contained 8 bases not matched to a gene. Germline assignment: CDR1 MNHNS and CDR2 SASEGT. The CDR3 runs to 16 residues.

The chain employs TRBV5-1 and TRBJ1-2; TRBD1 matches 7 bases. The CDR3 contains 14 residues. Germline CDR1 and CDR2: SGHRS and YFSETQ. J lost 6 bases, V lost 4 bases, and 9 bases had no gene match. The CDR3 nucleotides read TGCGCCAGCAGCACTCGACAGGGTGGGGATGGCTACACCTTC. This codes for CASSTRQGGDGYTF.

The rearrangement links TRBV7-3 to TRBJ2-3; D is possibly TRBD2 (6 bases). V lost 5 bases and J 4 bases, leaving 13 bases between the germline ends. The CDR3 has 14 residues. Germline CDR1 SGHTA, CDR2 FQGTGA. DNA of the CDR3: TGTGCCAGCAGCCGCGCGGGGAGCCCAGATACGCAGTATTTT. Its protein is CASSRAGSPDTQYF.

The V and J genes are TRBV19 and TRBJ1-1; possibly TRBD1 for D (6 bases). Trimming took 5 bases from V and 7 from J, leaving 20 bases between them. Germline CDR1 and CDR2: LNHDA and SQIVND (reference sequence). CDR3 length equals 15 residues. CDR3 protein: CASSSDRGAGSEAFF. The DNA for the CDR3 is TGTGCCAGTAGTTCGGATCGGGGGGCAGGGAGTGAAGCTTTCTTT. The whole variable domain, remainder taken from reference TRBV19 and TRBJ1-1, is DGGITQSPKYLFRKEGQNVTLSCEQNLNHDAMYWYRQDPGQGLRLIYYSQIVNDFQKGDIAEGYSVSREKKESFPLTVTSAQKNPTAFYLCASSSDRGAGSEAFFGQGTRLTVV.

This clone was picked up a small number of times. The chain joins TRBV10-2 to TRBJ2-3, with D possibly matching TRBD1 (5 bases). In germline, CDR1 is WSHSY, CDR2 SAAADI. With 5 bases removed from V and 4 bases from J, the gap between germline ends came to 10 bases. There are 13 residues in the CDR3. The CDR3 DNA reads TGCGCCAGCAGTCTCCAGGGTCCAGATACGCAGTATTTT. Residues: CASSLQGPDTQYF.

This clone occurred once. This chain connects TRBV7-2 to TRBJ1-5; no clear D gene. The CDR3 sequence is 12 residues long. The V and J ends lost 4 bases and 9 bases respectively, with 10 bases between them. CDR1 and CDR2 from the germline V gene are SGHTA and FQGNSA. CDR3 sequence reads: CASSSHIPPQHF. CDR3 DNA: TGTGCCAGCAGCTCACACATTCCGCCCCAGCATTTT.

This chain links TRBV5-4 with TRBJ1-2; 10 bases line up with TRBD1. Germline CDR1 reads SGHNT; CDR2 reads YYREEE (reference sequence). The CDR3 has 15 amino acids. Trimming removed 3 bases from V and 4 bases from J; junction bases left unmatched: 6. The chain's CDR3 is CASSSPGQGTYGYTF. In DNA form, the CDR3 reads TGTGCCAGCAGCTCGCCGGGACAGGGGACCTATGGCTACACCTTC.

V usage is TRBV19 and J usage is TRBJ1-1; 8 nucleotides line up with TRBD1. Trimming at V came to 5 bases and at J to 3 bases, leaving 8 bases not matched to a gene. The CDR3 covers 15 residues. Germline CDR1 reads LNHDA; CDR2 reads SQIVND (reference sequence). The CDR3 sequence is CASSQHRGKDTEAFF. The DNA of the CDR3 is TGTGCCAGTAGTCAGCACAGGGGGAAGGACACTGAAGCTTTCTTT.

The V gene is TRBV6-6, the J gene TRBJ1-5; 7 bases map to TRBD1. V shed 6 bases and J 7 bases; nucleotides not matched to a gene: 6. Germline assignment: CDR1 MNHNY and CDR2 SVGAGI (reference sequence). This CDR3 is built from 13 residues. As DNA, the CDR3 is TGTGCCAGCAGCTTACAGGGGTTCCAGCCCCAGCATTTT. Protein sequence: CASSLQGFQPQHF.

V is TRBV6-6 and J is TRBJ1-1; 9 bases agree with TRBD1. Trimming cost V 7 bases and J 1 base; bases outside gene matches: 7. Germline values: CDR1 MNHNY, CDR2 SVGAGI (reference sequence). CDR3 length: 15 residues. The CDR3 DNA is TGTGCCAGCATCCTCGGGACAGGGAAGAACACTGAAGCTTTCTTT. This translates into CASILGTGKNTEAFF.